The clone carrying this TCR beta chain qualifies as medium-sized. Its antigen is unidentified. Coverage ceases 3 residues before the CDR3 finishes, and the germline J gene fills in the end. Patients had low serum IgG, IgA and/or IgM and specific antibody deficiency. No CVID subject was ill or on immunomodulatory drugs when sampled. Each donor provided about 5 to 9 ml of heparinized whole blood. Germline loops: CDR1 DFQATT, CDR2 SNEGSKA (reference sequence). The CDR3 extends over 11 amino acids. This entry is derived from a study of T cell clonality in common variable immunodeficiency. General observations from the study: Reportedly, TCR beta sequences from common variable immunodeficiency showed fewer deletions and N-nucleotide insertions. Shared TCRbeta clones were fewer between CVID subjects than controls.

The table came from immunoSEQ multiplex PCR; TCRdb's copy has only in-frame clones and leaves some out. This sample has about 20,000 clones, each found more than once. The source of this sequence is a human donor with common variable immunodeficiency. This chain links TRBV20-1 with TRBJ1-2, with D possibly TRBD1 on 5 matching bases. The material sequenced was peripheral blood mononuclear cells. CDR3 DNA, as far as it was read: TGCAGTGCTAGCGTGGGGACTGTC. It specifies CSASVGTV. The full CDR3 protein reads CSASVGTVYTF.